Sequencing of this T cell receptor (beta chain) was carried out in a study of T cell changes during pregnancy in multiple sclerosis. Germline V gene sequence: CDR1 LNHDA, CDR2 SQIVND (reference sequence). The CDR3 has 14 residues. J gave up 4 bases and V 6 bases, and 9 bases lay outside the gene matches. TCRdb keeps only in-frame clones here, not all; method: immunoSEQ multiplex PCR. The data contain 50,000 to 70,000 clones, around nine tenths of them singletons. V usage is TRBV19 and J usage is TRBJ2-7, with 7 bases lining up with TRBD2. This TCR came from a female donor with multiple sclerosis, enrolled in a pregnancy study. The sample here was peripheral blood, taken in the second trimester of pregnancy. Written as DNA, the CDR3 is TGTGCCAGTAGGACTAGCAAATATCCGTACGAGCAGTACTTC. As protein: CASRTSKYPYEQYF.